This entry features one TCR beta chain sequence. The antigen is unknown. These data originate in a study of T cell responses to AZD1222 COVID-19 vaccine. TCRdb's copy holds only in-frame clones and misses some; the assay was immunoSEQ multiplex PCR. Among some 150,000 clones listed, about 93% were seen once. Study-wide results and caveats: The donor group comprised mostly white British people and more females; the analysis possibly underestimated clonal diversity. Repertoire sampling occurred only after the peak T cell response. Unmutated variant regions are reportedly the target of nearly half of TCRs that are spike-specific.

The CDR3 is made up of 12 amino acids. Per the germline V gene, CDR1 is SNHLY and CDR2 is FYNNEI. The V gene lost 4 bases and the J gene lost 3 bases, with 4 bases spanning the gap. The starting material was peripheral blood, obtained on day 0 of AZD1222 vaccination. The chain employs TRBV2 and TRBJ1-3; no clear D. The clonotype comes from an adult in good health. The CDR3 protein is CASSAGGNTIYF. The CDR3 DNA reads TGTGCCAGCAGTGCCGGTGGAAACACCATATATTTT.